This TCR beta chain was found in a study of low-dose radiotherapy and immunotherapy resistance in tumors. Looking at the study overall: Cohort 1 was given 0.5 Gy per fraction every 2 weeks, for 6.5 Gy total. Patients were given intravenous nivolumab 240 mg every two weeks plus ipilimumab 1 mg/kg every six weeks.

The CDR3 covers 15 residues. Germline V gene sequence: CDR1 MGHDK, CDR2 SYGVNS. V trimming: 6 bases; J trimming: 1 base; junction bases outside the gene matches: 5. TRAV- and TRBV-specific primers primed first-strand cDNA, covering alpha and beta chains. TCRs underwent 15 to 20 PCR cycles of amplification with a constant-region primer and V-primer adapter. After the mRNA was isolated, it was amplified using in vitro transcription. TCRdb ran MiXCR on the reads and lists one entry per CDR3 protein. This sample has roughly 100,000 distinct CDR3 sequences, with 20% found just once. Ten or more counts support this clonotype. Time point meaning: after trial treatment. As for treatment: LDRT plus nivolumab, ipilimumab, low-dose cyclophosphamide and aspirin (RACIN trial).

The sequence was collected from a male donor with prostate cancer. Specimen: PBMCs, collected after low-dose radiotherapy plus immunotherapy. The chain has TRBV25-1 and TRBJ2-3; 9 bases match TRBD2. CDR3 in amino acids: CASSPRGGGTDTQYF. In nucleotides, the CDR3 is TGTGCCAGCAGCCCGCGGGGGGGAGGCACAGATACGCAGTATTTT.